This TCR beta chain was identified during a study of blood T cell repertoires in COVID-19. Background on the study: Acute and convalescent COVID-19 specimens originated in the United States, Italy and Spain. Sources were T cells, B-cell-depleted T cells, or PBMCs; the material itself was cDNA or gDNA.

CDR3 length: 14 residues. Trimming cost V 3 bases and J 0 bases, with 8 bases left between them. Germline V lookup: CDR1 SGDLS, CDR2 YYNGEE. The repertoire was sequenced with immunoSEQ multiplex PCR; TCRdb's copy has only in-frame clones and lacks some. The table records fewer than 150,000 clones, about 90% of them present only once. The chain carries TRBV9 and TRBJ2-3; possible D gene TRBD1, 5 bases. The TCR comes from a man between 50 and 59 years old with active or convalescent COVID-19. Specimen: peripheral blood. The CDR3 sequence is CASSAGISTDTQYF. The CDR3 DNA sequence: TGTGCCAGCAGCGCAGGGATTAGCACAGATACGCAGTATTTT.